The source of this T cell receptor (beta chain) is a study of T-cell reconstitution after alpha-beta-depleted transplantation in children. Preparing the TCRbeta library involved the use of unique molecular identifiers. Via MiXCR, TCRdb re-called the PCR reads, giving one row per CDR3 protein. The sample consists of around 490,000 distinct CDR3 sequences, approximately 10% of them appearing once. Per germline, CDR1 SGHDT and CDR2 YYEEEE. The CDR3 length is 15 residues. After removal of 4 bases from V and 2 bases from J, the junction contained 5 bases not matched to a gene. On this clonotype itself: The antigen is not known.

Study-wide findings and caveats: Some patients showed high day-60 TCRbeta diversity, which derived from surviving recipient T cells and thymic progenitors. Most T-cell counts and diversity one year after the transplant came from T cells that were newly produced. After transplant, at about two months, alpha-beta T cells were reportedly derived from several hundred expanded graft clones.

The receptor was derived from a female patient aged 2-9 years who had a stem cell transplant for aplastic anemia, so the T cells may come from the graft donor. Here the sequenced sample was PBMCs, mostly from graft donor cells, taken 180 days after TCRalphabeta/CD19-depleted stem cell transplant. J is TRBJ2-1 and V is TRBV5-6; 8 nucleotides agree with TRBD1. CDR3 region: CASSRWDRPYNEQFF. The DNA for the CDR3 is TGTGCCAGCAGCCGGTGGGACAGGCCCTACAATGAGCAGTTCTTC.